Listed below are T cell receptor beta chains from one sample, sequenced in a study of CD8 T cells in ankylosing spondylitis. Each CDR3 protein is one row after TCRdb ran MiXCR on the 5' RACE reads. This sample has 250,000 or so distinct CDR3 sequences, with roughly a tenth found just once. The material sequenced was blood, either unsorted or a sorted T cell fraction (not recorded which). These receptors were taken from a male donor with ankylosing spondylitis or in good health (not recorded which). Each CDR3 is given with its conserved first and last residue. Fields, in order: D gene, V gene, J gene, clone size, CDR3 DNA, CDR3 protein. D genes are given only for firm matches. Not every row has a clone size; where given, it reads once, few, many or a size class.

>TRBD1|TRBV20-1|TRBJ2-5|many
TGCAGTGCTAGGCTTCCCGGGACAGATCAAGAGACCCAGTACTTC
CSARLPGTDQETQYF
>TRBD1|TRBV5-5|TRBJ1-5|many
TGTGCCAGCAGCCACGGACAGGGGGTAAATCAGCCCCAGCATTTT
CASSHGQGVNQPQHF
>TRBD2|TRBV29-1|TRBJ2-1|many
TGCAGCGTTGAAGGTGCGCGGGAGGGCTACAATGAGCAGTTCTTC
CSVEGAREGYNEQFF
>NA|TRBV9|TRBJ2-2|many
TGTGCCAGCAGCGTAGCGGCGGTAGGAACCGGGGAGCTGTTTTTT
CASSVAAVGTGELFF
>TRBD1|TRBV5-1|TRBJ2-7|many
TGCGCCAGCAGCTTTGGGACAGGTACCTACGAGCAGTACTTC
CASSFGTGTYEQYF
>TRBD2|TRBV11-3|TRBJ2-4|NA
TGTGCCAGCAGCAAGGGACTAGCGGGGGCAGGGGCCATTCAGTACTTC
CASSKGLAGAGAIQYF
>TRBD2|TRBV20-1|TRBJ2-7|few
TGCAGTGCTAGACACACAAAATCCGGGACTAGCGGGGGAAGAGTCTACGAGCAGTACTTC
CSARHTKSGTSGGRVYEQYF
>NA|TRBV5-1|TRBJ1-2|many
TGCGCCAGCAGCCAGACAGAAAACTATGGCTACACCTTC
CASSQTENYGYTF
>NA|TRBV20-1|TRBJ1-6|many
TGCAGTGCTAGAGTACAGGGCAGCTCCTATAATTCACCCCTCCACTTT
CSARVQGSSYNSPLHF
>NA|TRBV10-1|TRBJ2-7|NA
TGCGCCAGCAGCGAAGTCCTCTCCTACGAGCAGTACTTC
CASSEVLSYEQYF
>NA|TRBV11-2|TRBJ2-5|NA
TGTGCCAGCAGCTTAGGAGTGAGACAGCCAGAGACCCAGTACTTC
CASSLGVRQPETQYF
>TRBD2|TRBV20-1|TRBJ2-3|NA
TGCAGTGCTAGAGAGGTAGCGGGGGGGCCAGATACGCAGTATTTT
CSAREVAGGPDTQYF
>NA|TRBV4-1|TRBJ1-2|many
TGCGCCAGCAGCCAAGGGGGGGGTGGCTATGGCTACACCTTC
CASSQGGGGYGYTF
>TRBD2|TRBV13|TRBJ2-7|many
TGTGCCAGCAGCTTAAGGAGCGGGAGCAGCTACGAGCAGTACTTC
CASSLRSGSSYEQYF